This T cell receptor beta chain was obtained from a study of cytotoxic CD8 clonotypes in ibrutinib-treated CLL. Study summary: Mean productive templates were under 270,000; mean productive rearrangements were approximately 94,000.

On this clone: Its antigen is not identified.

Depth targeted 1 in 200,000 to 1 in 1 million T cells, averaging 10x coverage per clonotype. Here immunoSEQ multiplex PCR was the method, and the copy in TCRdb shows in-frame clones only, minus some. The table shows roughly 28,000 clones, with 65% to 90% occurring only once. Study-level results: At baseline, clonality was higher than in age-matched healthy donors and correlated with CD8+ counts.

This CDR3 is built from 13 residues. The germline V and J ends were trimmed by 4 bases and 3 bases, with 9 bases remaining between them. The germline CDR1 and CDR2 sequences are SGHTA and FQGTGA. Source: PBMCs, taken after 24 months of ibrutinib treatment. The chain links TRBV7-3 to TRBJ1-1, with D perhaps matching TRBD1 (5 bases). This receptor was taken from a human donor with chronic lymphocytic leukemia. This CDR3 is CASSSTEDTEAFF. Here the CDR3 DNA reads TGTGCCAGCAGCTCGACAGAGGACACTGAAGCTTTCTTT. Full variable domain (rest looked up from reference TRBV7-3 and TRBJ1-1): GAGVSQTPSNKVTEKGKYVELRCDPISGHTALYWYRQSLGQGPEFLIYFQGTGAADDSGLPNDRFFAVRPEGSVSTLKIQRTERGDSAVYLCASSSTEDTEAFFGQGTRLTVV.